This T cell receptor beta chain was identified during a study of T-cell memory formation after mild COVID-19. Study at large: Largely, the TCR clusters proved donor specific. The study, taken as a whole, reports: Whereas later expanders leaned CD4+, clones contracting day 15 to 85 showed a balanced CD4/CD8 makeup.

The CDR3 length is 14 residues. The germline V gene has CDR1 SGHRS and CDR2 YFSETQ. Trimming shortened V by 4 bases and J by 1 base, and 12 bases separated the two germline ends. About this clonotype: Its antigen is unidentified.

TCRdb processed the 5' RACE reads anew with MiXCR; each CDR3 protein has one entry. The sample holds 100,000 to 130,000 distinct CDR3 sequences, roughly a sixth seen once. The chain is built from TRBV5-1 and TRBJ2-7; TRBD1 might be the D (5 bases). The receptor comes from a man aged 18 to 30 who had mild COVID-19 (a few samples of this study predate the infection). Cell type and time point are not known. The source material was PBMCs or a T cell subset sorted from them (not recorded which). The CDR3: CASSPDIGSYEQYF. The DNA of the CDR3 is TGCGCCAGCAGCCCGGACATTGGATCCTACGAGCAGTACTTC.